This is a list of T cell receptor beta chains from one sample in a study of blood T cell repertoires in COVID-19. Clones were read by immunoSEQ multiplex PCR, and TCRdb kept only the in-frame ones, dropping some. The sample shows around 100,000 clones, 70% to 90% of them seen only once. Sequencing used peripheral blood. Receptor source: a human donor in a cohort sampled during active COVID-19. The CDR3 runs from the conserved cysteine through the conserved F or W.

v_call cdr3_aa
TRBV28 CASSWGTRGVDQPQHF
TRBV19 CASSAGSGGYTF
TRBV4-1 CASSQDRPSGGFNEQFF
TRBV6-5 CASSYSEEGTGELFF
TRBV9 CASRANEGGEQYF
TRBV13 CASSPRLGETQYF
TRBV11-3 CASRSSGTDTQYF
TRBV15 CATSRDGRDNEKLFF
TRBV21-1 CASSKRAKAGALNYNEQFF
TRBV7-2 CASSLATVNEQFF
TRBV2 CASSRRLATTYEQYF
TRBV7-2 CASSVRQGVETQYF
TRBV5-6 CASSLRGGYEQYF
TRBV27 CASRDPGSSNQPQHF
TRBV4-1 CASSLLLGTSERETQYF
TRBV27 CASSLSPSSGANVLTF
TRBV7-7 CASSRPGTGSPGELFF
TRBV3-1/TRBV3-2 CASSLLAGAATDTQYF
TRBV7-2 CASSPTSGRGNEQFF
TRBV9 CASSEGVGPYEQYF
TRBV5-1 CASSQDRAYEQFF
TRBV5-5 CASSSVVAGSTDTQYF
TRBV27 CASSWGRGTEAFF
TRBV7-2 CASSKTGANSGNTIYF
TRBV30 CAWSLQGEKLFF
TRBV3-1/TRBV3-2 CASSQDPQFHVWGSGNNEQFF
TRBV5-6 CASSLGIEIAFQETQYF
TRBV5-1 CASSFRTITDTQYF
TRBV12-3/TRBV12-4 CASRQGGDQPQHF
TRBV2 CATRRQKQETQYF
TRBV6-6 CASTPGLAGAGELFF
TRBV10-3 CAISSLDRGFSNEQFF
TRBV5-1 CASSLYSYEQYF
TRBV11-2 CASSWTGSNTIYF
TRBV5-6 CASSLWARSDTQYF
TRBV5-1 CASSSNTDTQYF
TRBV6-5 CASRLQTGTEAFF
TRBV5-1 CASSSGTEDYGYTF
TRBV7-8 CASSLRGTGNNEKLFF
TRBV5-1 CASSGGGATPYEQYF
TRBV5-5 CASSLYYTSYEQYF
TRBV3-1/TRBV3-2 CASSPPLRGFNEKLFF
TRBV5-1 CASSLGGQGYGYTF
TRBV5-1 CASSRTGERYEQYF
TRBV10-3 CAISRTSGIRGEQFF
TRBV7-2 CASSLPPGQLNYGYTF
TRBV19 CASSIAGTNYGYTF
TRBV6-5 CASRLSYNEQFF
TRBV7-9 CASSFDLRDEAFF
TRBV5-4 CASSLGSNTEAFF
TRBV11-2 CASSWGQVTGELFF
TRBV19 CASSPLDQPQHF
TRBV14 CASSPRVSTDTQYF
TRBV28 CASTTGGRRWETQYF
TRBV5-8 CASSLSGTGAGETQYF